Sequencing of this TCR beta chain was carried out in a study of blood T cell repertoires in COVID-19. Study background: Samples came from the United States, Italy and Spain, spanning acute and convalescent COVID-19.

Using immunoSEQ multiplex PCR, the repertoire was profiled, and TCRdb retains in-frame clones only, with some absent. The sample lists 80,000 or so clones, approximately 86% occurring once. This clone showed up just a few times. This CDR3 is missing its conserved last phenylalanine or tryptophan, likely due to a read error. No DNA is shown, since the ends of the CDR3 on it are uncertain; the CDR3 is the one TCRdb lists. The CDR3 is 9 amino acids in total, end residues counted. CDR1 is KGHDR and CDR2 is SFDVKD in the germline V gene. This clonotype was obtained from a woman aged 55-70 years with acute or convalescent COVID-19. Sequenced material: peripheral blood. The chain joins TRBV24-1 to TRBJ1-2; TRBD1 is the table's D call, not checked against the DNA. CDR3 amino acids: CATSDRGRV.